The 21 T cell receptor beta chains in this list originate from one sample, sequenced in a study of blood T cell repertoires in COVID-19. Assay used: immunoSEQ multiplex PCR; TCRdb lists only in-frame clones, some missing. The sample yields about 240,000 clones, approximately 82% seen once. The specimen was peripheral blood. Receptors were obtained from a woman aged 18-29 years with acute or convalescent COVID-19.

V gene TRBV13 combines with J gene TRBJ1-6; perhaps TRBD1 as D (6 bases). V lost 5 bases and J 7 bases, leaving 21 bases between the germline ends. This CDR3 region has 17 residues. Germline CDR1 PRHDT, CDR2 FYEKMQ (reference sequence). The CDR3 DNA reads as TGTGCCAGCAGCCCCGAGCGGACAGTGGGGACCAATTCACCCCTCCACTTT. Amino acid sequence: CASSPERTVGTNSPLHF.

This chain links TRBV30 with TRBJ1-2, with TRBD1 identical over 9 bases. This CDR3 is built from 14 residues. CDR1 GTSNPN and CDR2 SVGIG come from the germline V gene (reference sequence). Germline trimming cut 2 bases from V and 7 bases from J; bases unmatched to any gene: 8. The CDR3 reads CAWSRADRGSGYTF. Here the CDR3 DNA reads TGTGCCTGGAGTCGGGCGGACAGGGGCAGTGGCTACACCTTC.

This clone was found once. The chain is built from TRBV24-1 and TRBJ2-2; D is undetermined. The V gene lost 9 bases and the J gene lost 7 bases, with 17 bases spanning the gap. The CDR3 extends over 14 amino acids. Germline CDR1 and CDR2: KGHDR and SFDVKD. CDR3 sequence reads: CATPHYLAGGELFF. CDR3 DNA: TGTGCCACCCCCCATTATCTCGCCGGCGGGGAGCTGTTTTTT.

This sequence joins TRBV5-8 and TRBJ2-1; D possibly corresponds to TRBD2 (6 bases). The length of the CDR3 is 15 residues. The V end was cut by 1 base, the J end by 2 bases, with 10 bases between. Germline V lookup: CDR1 SGHTS, CDR2 YDEGEE. The DNA for the CDR3 is TGTGCCAGCAGCTTGCTCCCGGGAGCCTACAATGAGCAGTTCTTC. The encoded protein is CASSLLPGAYNEQFF.

Turning to this clone: The sample holds other DNA sequences that translate to the same CDR3. The chain uses TRBV6-5 and TRBJ1-2; 12 nucleotides align to TRBD1. V lost 2 bases and J lost 7; bases outside the gene matches: 2. Germline CDR1 MNHEY, CDR2 SVGAGI. The CDR3 extends over 14 amino acids. The CDR3 bases are TGTGCCAGCAGTTACACGGGACAGGGGGCTGGCTACACCTTC. Protein: CASSYTGQGAGYTF.

The chain employs TRBV29-1 and TRBJ2-5; 10 bases map to TRBD2. The V segment lost 7 bases and the J segment 4 bases; nucleotides outside the gene matches: 12. Germline CDR1 and CDR2: SQVTM and ANQGSEA. The CDR3 spans 15 residues. This CDR3 is CSAKVLAGVLETQYF. Here the CDR3 DNA reads TGCAGCGCCAAAGTTCTAGCGGGAGTCCTAGAGACCCAGTACTTC.

This sequence joins TRBV5-1 and TRBJ1-1, with 11 bases aligning to TRBD1. The CDR3 spans 15 residues. CDR1 and CDR2 (germline): SGHRS, YFSETQ. Losses at the gene ends were 6 bases for V and 4 bases for J; bases not matched to a gene: 8. The CDR3 DNA is TGCGCCAGCACCTCATCTGGGACAGGGGGCACTGAAGCTTTCTTT. It specifies CASTSSGTGGTEAFF.

The J gene is TRBJ2-5, the V gene TRBV4-2; TRBD1 aligns across 9 bases. Germline CDR1 LGHNA, CDR2 YNFKEQ. V gave up 5 bases and J gave up 5 bases; unmatched junction bases: 6. CDR3 length: 14 amino acids. CDR3 DNA sequence: TGTGCCAGCAGCACACAGGGGGCTAGTGAGACCCAGTACTTC. Encoded protein: CASSTQGASETQYF.

The chain recombines TRBV29-1 with TRBJ2-3; TRBD2 agrees at 7 bases. Germline trimming cut 6 bases from V and 3 bases from J; bases unmatched to any gene: 6. The length of the CDR3 is 13 residues. Germline V lookup: CDR1 SQVTM, CDR2 ANQGSEA. CDR3 DNA: TGCAGCGTCGCAGGACTAGTGACAGATACGCAGTATTTT. Amino acids: CSVAGLVTDTQYF.

This clone was seen more than once but under ten times. The rearrangement uses TRBV28 and TRBJ2-3; a weak D match, TRBD2 (6 bases). This CDR3 region has 15 residues. Germline V gene sequence: CDR1 MDHEN, CDR2 SYDVKM. Deletions cut 5 bases from V and 4 bases from J, with 16 bases between. The CDR3 protein is CASSTGLTGADTQYF. The CDR3 bases are TGTGCCAGCAGTACGGGTCTAACGGGGGCAGATACGCAGTATTTT.

This chain links TRBV7-9 with TRBJ2-7; maybe TRBD1 (5 bases). This CDR3 region has 18 residues. V lost 0 bases, J lost 3 bases, and 21 bases lay in between. The germline gives CDR1 SEHNR, CDR2 FQNEAQ (reference sequence). The CDR3 sequence is CASSLAWEDQGWRYEQYF. In DNA, the CDR3 is TGTGCCAGCAGCTTAGCGTGGGAAGACCAGGGTTGGCGCTACGAGCAGTACTTC. The variable domain in full, with the rest retrieved from reference TRBV7-9 and TRBJ2-7, is DTGVSQNPRHKITKRGQNVTFRCDPISEHNRLYWYRQTLGQGPEFLTYFQNEAQLEKSRLLSDRFSAERPKGSFSTLEIQRTEQGDSAMYLCASSLAWEDQGWRYEQYFGPGTRLTVT.

This chain uses TRBV6-6 with TRBJ2-1; 12 bases map to TRBD2. Looked up from germline, CDR1 is MNHNY and CDR2 is SVGAGI (reference sequence). There are 17 residues in the CDR3. V trimming: 5 bases; J trimming: 8 bases; junction bases outside the gene matches: 13. This chain's CDR3 is CASSHRTSGVPRDEQFF. As DNA, the CDR3 is TGTGCCAGCAGTCATCGGACTAGCGGGGTCCCTAGGGATGAGCAGTTCTTC.

The chain is built from TRBV7-2 and TRBJ1-3; weak D call: TRBD1 (5 bases). CDR3 size: 15 residues. Trimming removed 4 bases from V and 0 bases from J, with 10 bases in between. CDR1 and CDR2 from the germline V gene are SGHTA and FQGNSA. The CDR3 region has the DNA TGTGCCAGCAGCTCGGGGGGGAGCTCTGGAAACACCATATATTTT. Amino acid sequence: CASSSGGSSGNTIYF.

This chain connects TRBV18 to TRBJ2-7; 11 nucleotides align to TRBD1. This CDR3 comprises 14 residues. Germline CDR1 reads KGHSH; CDR2 reads LQKENI. V was clipped by 4 bases and J by 5 bases; unmatched bases: 4. The CDR3 DNA follows: TGTGCCAGCTCACAAGGACAGGGGGCAGACGAGCAGTACTTC. This translates into CASSQGQGADEQYF.

V usage is TRBV4-2 and J usage is TRBJ2-3, with 8 nucleotides matching TRBD2. There are 16 residues in the CDR3. Trimming cost V 0 bases and J 4 bases; bases outside gene matches: 6. The V gene's germline CDR1 is LGHNA and CDR2 YNFKEQ. CDR3: CASSQDGAGGPDTQYF. The CDR3 coding sequence is TGTGCCAGCAGCCAAGATGGGGCGGGAGGACCAGATACGCAGTATTTT.

The chain uses TRBV7-2 and TRBJ2-5; the D gene is possibly TRBD1 (5 bases). V lost 4 bases and J lost 1, with 16 bases in between. This CDR3 has 16 amino acids. From germline, CDR1 is SGHTA and CDR2 FQGNSA. DNA for the CDR3: TGTGCCAGCAGCTCCGGCCCACAGGCCCCCCAAGAGACCCAGTACTTC. Amino acids: CASSSGPQAPQETQYF.

This clone was observed a few times. The chain joins TRBV7-2 to TRBJ2-7, with 10 bases matching TRBD2. The V gene's germline CDR1 is SGHTA and CDR2 FQGNSA. The CDR3 has 16 residues. V lost 5 bases and J lost 1; bases outside the gene matches: 8. The CDR3 protein is CASSLGAAGGSYEQYF. For the CDR3, the DNA is TGTGCCAGCAGCCTAGGGGCAGCGGGAGGGTCCTACGAGCAGTACTTC.

J is TRBJ2-3 and V is TRBV7-9, with D perhaps matching TRBD2 (7 bases). The CDR3 covers 17 residues. The V gene lost 4 bases and the J gene lost 2 bases, with 19 bases spanning the gap. Germline CDR1 SEHNR, CDR2 FQNEAQ (reference sequence). The CDR3 sequence is CASSSISWEGVTDTQYF. Written as DNA, the CDR3 is TGTGCCAGCAGCTCTATTAGCTGGGAGGGGGTCACAGATACGCAGTATTTT.

The chain is built from TRBV27 and TRBJ1-2, with 8 positions matching TRBD1. Per germline, CDR1 MNHEY and CDR2 SMNVEV (reference sequence). Trimming cost V 8 bases and J 6 bases; bases outside gene matches: 11. The CDR3 contains 14 residues. CDR3 sequence: CASSRQGTRDGYTF. In DNA form, the CDR3 reads TGTGCCAGCTCGCGACAGGGGACGCGAGATGGCTACACCTTC.

This clone was observed a few times. This chain connects TRBV9 to TRBJ1-4; 7 nucleotides match TRBD1. CDR1 SGDLS and CDR2 YYNGEE come from the germline V gene. The CDR3 has 14 amino acids. V shed 5 bases and J 8 bases; nucleotides not matched to a gene: 9. The CDR3: CASSETGFSEKLFF. CDR3 nucleotide sequence: TGTGCCAGCAGTGAGACAGGGTTCAGCGAAAAACTGTTTTTT.

The J gene is TRBJ2-5, the V gene TRBV24-1; the match to TRBD1 covers 7 bases. Trimming cost V 4 bases and J 5 bases; bases outside gene matches: 9. CDR1 is KGHDR and CDR2 is SFDVKD in the germline V gene. This CDR3 is 15 amino acids long. The CDR3 is CATSEVTGRGETQYF. The CDR3 DNA reads as TGTGCCACCAGTGAAGTGACAGGGCGTGGCGAGACCCAGTACTTC.